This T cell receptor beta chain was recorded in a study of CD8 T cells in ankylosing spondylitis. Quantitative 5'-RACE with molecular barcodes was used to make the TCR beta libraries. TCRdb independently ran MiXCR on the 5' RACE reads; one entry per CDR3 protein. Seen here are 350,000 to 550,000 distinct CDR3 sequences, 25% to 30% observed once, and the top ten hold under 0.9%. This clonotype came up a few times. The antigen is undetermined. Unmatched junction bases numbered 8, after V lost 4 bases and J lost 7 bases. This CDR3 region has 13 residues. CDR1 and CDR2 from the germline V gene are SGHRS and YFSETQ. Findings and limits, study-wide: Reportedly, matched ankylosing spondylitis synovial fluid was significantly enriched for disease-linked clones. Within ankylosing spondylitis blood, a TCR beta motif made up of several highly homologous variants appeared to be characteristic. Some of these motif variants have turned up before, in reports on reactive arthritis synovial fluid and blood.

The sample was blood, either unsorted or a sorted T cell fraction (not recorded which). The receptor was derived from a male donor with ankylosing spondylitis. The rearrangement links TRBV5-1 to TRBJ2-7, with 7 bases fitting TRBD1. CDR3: CASSGQASGEQYF. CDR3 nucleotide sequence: TGCGCCAGCAGCGGACAGGCGAGTGGGGAGCAGTACTTC.